These 28 T cell receptor beta chains were all obtained from the same sample, sequenced in a study of blood T cell repertoires in COVID-19. Method: immunoSEQ multiplex PCR; TCRdb's copy keeps in-frame clones and lacks some. This repertoire shows approximately 200,000 clones, approximately 83% found once; its top ten account for 6.5% to 9.5%. What was sequenced was PBMCs or T cells enriched from blood (not recorded which). The receptors were gathered from a middle-aged man who had recovered from COVID-19.

The chain couples TRBV6-1 to TRBJ1-3; no clear D. CDR1 and CDR2 from the germline V gene are MNHNS and SASEGT. Trimming removed 2 bases from V and 4 bases from J, with 9 bases in between. The CDR3 loop spans 14 amino acids. In nucleotides, the CDR3 is TGTGCCAGCAGTGAAACGGGGTTCGGAAACACCATATATTTT. Amino acids: CASSETGFGNTIYF.

The chain recombines TRBV28 with TRBJ2-4, with 7 positions matching TRBD1. Losses at the gene ends were 6 bases for V and 0 bases for J; bases not matched to a gene: 8. Germline V lookup: CDR1 MDHEN, CDR2 SYDVKM. The CDR3 extends over 16 amino acids. CDR3 DNA: TGTGCCAGCAGGAGTAGACAGGGAATAGCCAAAAACATTCAGTACTTC. Translated: CASRSRQGIAKNIQYF.

The CDR3 bases are TGTGCCAGCAGCTTGGTTCCGTCCTCTGGGGCCAACGTCCTGACTTTC. This gives the protein CASSLVPSSGANVLTF. The V call is TRBV5-6, the J call TRBJ2-6; D is unclear. Trimming pared 0 bases from V and 0 bases from J, leaving 7 bases between. The CDR3 is 16 amino acids. Germline CDR1 SGHDT, CDR2 YYEEEE.

The V call is TRBV30, the J call TRBJ1-2; D might be TRBD1 (5 bases). The CDR3 has 12 residues. In germline, CDR1 is GTSNPN, CDR2 SVGIG (reference sequence). V gave up 1 base and J gave up 7 bases, with 10 bases separating them. The CDR3 is CAWSEGDRGYTF. The DNA of the CDR3 is TGTGCCTGGAGTGAAGGGGATCGTGGCTACACCTTC.

The gene calls are TRBV29-1 and TRBJ2-7; the D gene is possibly TRBD1 (5 bases). The CDR3 has 14 amino acids. CDR1 and CDR2 (germline): SQVTM, ANQGSEA. V lost 0 bases and J 0 bases, leaving 9 bases between the germline ends. The CDR3 bases are TGCAGCGTTGAAGAAGGGCAGGGCTCCTACGAGCAGTACTTC. This translates into CSVEEGQGSYEQYF.

The rearrangement links TRBV30 to TRBJ1-6; the D is unclear. CDR3 size: 11 residues. Germline V lookup: CDR1 GTSNPN, CDR2 SVGIG (reference sequence). The V and J ends lost 5 bases and 7 bases respectively, with 6 bases between them. In DNA, the CDR3 is TGTGCCTGGGGTCGGAATTCACCCCTCCACTTT. It yields the protein CAWGRNSPLHF.

V is TRBV5-1 and J is TRBJ1-2; D perhaps matches TRBD1 (5 bases). V lost 2 bases to trimming and J lost 2 bases, with 10 bases between them. CDR1 is SGHRS, CDR2 YFSETQ, per germline. The CDR3 spans 14 residues. The CDR3, as DNA: TGCGCCAGCAGCTTTGGACAAGAAAACTATGGCTACACCTTC. This translates into CASSFGQENYGYTF.

J is TRBJ2-1 and V is TRBV7-9; 9 bases agree with TRBD2. The CDR3 spans 19 residues. Germline CDR1 and CDR2: SEHNR and FQNEAQ (reference sequence). The trim removed 1 base at V and 0 bases at J, leaving 10 bases unmatched. This CDR3 is CASSLDRLAGSYSYNEQFF. CDR3 DNA: TGTGCCAGCAGCTTAGACCGCCTAGCGGGGAGTTACTCCTACAATGAGCAGTTCTTC.

The CDR3 DNA sequence: TGTGCCAGCAGCGCCGGAGGGGACTATGGCTACACCTTC. It specifies CASSAGGDYGYTF. The chain uses TRBV9 and TRBJ1-2, with a tentative D call TRBD1 (5 bases). V was shortened by 3 bases and J by 3 bases, with 9 bases between the two germline ends. Germline V lookup: CDR1 SGDLS, CDR2 YYNGEE. The CDR3 is made up of 13 amino acids.

The CDR3 coding sequence is TGTGCCAGCAGTCCGCCCACCGGGCAGCCCCAGCATTTT. Translated: CASSPPTGQPQHF. The chain employs TRBV28 and TRBJ1-5; no clear D. V dropped 5 bases and J dropped 7 bases, with 12 bases sitting between them. Germline values: CDR1 MDHEN, CDR2 SYDVKM. This CDR3 region has 13 residues.

This clone was recorded a few times. The chain has TRBV3-1 (or the pseudogene TRBV3-2) and TRBJ1-2; 7 bases agree with TRBD1. The CDR3 sequence is 15 residues long. Germline CDR1 and CDR2: LGHDT and YNNKEL (reference sequence). V was pared by 4 bases and J by 8 bases, with 13 bases of the junction left unmatched. CDR3 bases: TGTGCCAGCAGCCCCTACCTCGACAGGGCAGACGGCTACACCTTC. As protein: CASSPYLDRADGYTF.

The chain links TRBV6-5 to TRBJ2-4; a possible D gene is TRBD1 (7 bases). This CDR3 has 16 residues. The V and J ends lost 4 bases and 3 bases respectively, with 16 bases between them. Germline CDR1 MNHEY, CDR2 SVGAGI. For the CDR3, the DNA is TGTGCCAGCAGTTCGACAGGGACTCTCGGCAAAAACATTCAGTACTTC. Translated, it gives CASSSTGTLGKNIQYF.

The chain couples TRBV3-1 (or the pseudogene TRBV3-2) to TRBJ1-5; D gene ambiguous. The V end lost 0 bases, the J end lost 10 bases, and 10 bases lay between the germline ends. Looked up from germline, CDR1 is LGHDT and CDR2 is YNNKEL (reference sequence). The CDR3 totals 13 residues. Here the CDR3 DNA reads TGTGCCAGCAGCCAAGACCCCGAGGTTCCCCAGCATTTT. It encodes CASSQDPEVPQHF.

The gene calls are TRBV5-5 and TRBJ1-2; TRBD1 matches 7 bases. This CDR3 contains 15 residues. The ends lost 4 bases at V and 8 bases at J; junction bases unmatched: 14. Per germline, CDR1 SGHKS and CDR2 YYEKEE (reference sequence). The CDR3 coding sequence is TGTGCCAGCAGCCAGAAAGACAGGGAAGTAGGGGGCTACACCTTC. It codes for CASSQKDREVGGYTF. Variable domain in full (rest from reference TRBV5-5 and TRBJ1-2): DAGVTQSPTHLIKTRGQQVTLRCSPISGHKSVSWYQQVLGQGPQFIFQYYEKEERGRGNFPDRFSARQFPNYSSELNVNALLLGDSALYLCASSQKDREVGGYTFGSGTRLTVV.

The chain carries TRBV10-3 and TRBJ2-1; 10 bases are a match to TRBD2. V lost 10 bases and J lost 4; bases outside the gene matches: 7. The CDR3 extends over 14 amino acids. Germline V gives CDR1 ENHRY, CDR2 SYGVKD. The CDR3 reads CATDSSGGYNEQFF. Written as DNA, the CDR3 is TGTGCCACCGATTCTAGCGGGGGTTACAATGAGCAGTTCTTC.

The genes are TRBV2 and TRBJ2-7; 8 bases line up with TRBD1. The germline CDR1 and CDR2 sequences are SNHLY and FYNNEI. The junction had 3 bases not matched to a gene; V was cut back by 4 bases and J by 1 base. The CDR3 has 14 residues. This chain's CDR3 is CASSVDRGSYEQYF. CDR3 DNA sequence: TGTGCCAGCAGTGTTGACAGGGGATCCTACGAGCAGTACTTC.

The chain uses TRBV5-1 and TRBJ1-5, with D possibly being TRBD1 (5 bases). The CDR3 extends over 14 amino acids. Between the trimmed V and J ends, which lost 1 base and 2 bases, there was a span of 7 bases. CDR1 and CDR2 (germline): SGHRS, YFSETQ. The CDR3 loop is CASSLLGGNQPQHF. The CDR3 nucleotides read TGCGCCAGCAGCTTGCTAGGGGGCAATCAGCCCCAGCATTTT.

This chain joins TRBV19 and TRBJ1-6; D unresolved. Germline CDR1 is LNHDA and CDR2 is SQIVND (reference sequence). V lost 5 bases to trimming and J lost 5 bases, with 10 bases between them. The CDR3 runs to 14 residues. CDR3 sequence reads: CASSGQVNNSPLHF. As DNA, the CDR3 is TGTGCCAGTAGTGGCCAGGTGAATAATTCACCCCTCCACTTT. The full variable domain, rest sourced from reference TRBV19 and TRBJ1-6, is DGGITQSPKYLFRKEGQNVTLSCEQNLNHDAMYWYRQDPGQGLRLIYYSQIVNDFQKGDIAEGYSVSREKKESFPLTVTSAQKNPTAFYLCASSGQVNNSPLHFGNGTRLTVT.

The J gene is TRBJ2-5, the V gene TRBV7-7; 16 bases fit TRBD2. The V and J ends lost 5 bases and 2 bases, in that order; junction bases with no gene match: 8. CDR1 is SSHAT, CDR2 FNYEAQ, per germline (reference sequence). The CDR3 is 18 residues long. CDR3 in amino acids: CASSTGTSGGAGQETQYF. The CDR3 nucleotides read TGTGCCAGCAGCACCGGGACTAGCGGGGGGGCCGGGCAAGAGACCCAGTACTTC.

This chain joins TRBV7-9 and TRBJ2-7; possibly TRBD1 for D (6 bases). CDR3 length equals 14 residues. V was shortened by 3 bases and J by 7 bases, with 16 bases between the two germline ends. Germline CDR1 SEHNR, CDR2 FQNEAQ (reference sequence). CDR3 sequence reads: CASSFGQRPLEQYF. The CDR3, as DNA: TGTGCCAGCAGCTTCGGACAGAGGCCATTGGAGCAGTACTTC.

The chain links TRBV19 to TRBJ1-2; 8 nucleotides align to TRBD1. Germline V gene data show CDR1 as LNHDA and CDR2 as SQIVND (reference sequence). CDR3 length: 15 residues. The trim removed 4 bases at V and 4 bases at J, leaving 8 bases unmatched. CDR3 sequence: CASSTSDRASYGYTF. Written as DNA, the CDR3 is TGTGCCAGTAGTACCTCGGACAGGGCGAGCTATGGCTACACCTTC.

The chain combines TRBV18 with TRBJ2-7, with 11 nucleotides matching TRBD2. V was clipped by 2 bases and J by 1 base; unmatched bases: 4. Germline CDR1 reads KGHSH; CDR2 reads LQKENI. The CDR3 totals 16 residues. As DNA, the CDR3 is TGTGCCAGCTCACCAACTAGCGGGGGCCTTTCCTACGAGCAGTACTTC. It translates to CASSPTSGGLSYEQYF.

The chain is built from TRBV7-8 and TRBJ1-5; TRBD1 might be the D (5 bases). The CDR3 consists of 14 residues. Germline V gene lookup returns CDR1 SGHVS and CDR2 FQNEAQ. Trimming removed 2 bases at V and 2 bases at J, with 7 bases between. The DNA for the CDR3 is TGTGCCAGCAGCTTAAGCAGGGGCAATCAGCCCCAGCATTTT. Amino acid sequence: CASSLSRGNQPQHF.

The rearrangement joins TRBV19 to TRBJ1-5; 10 nucleotides align to TRBD1. This CDR3 is built from 14 residues. The junction had 1 base not matched to a gene; V was cut back by 6 bases and J by 2 bases. Germline V lookup: CDR1 LNHDA, CDR2 SQIVND (reference sequence). The CDR3 nucleotides are TGTGCCAGTAGGGGGACAGGGGGCAATCAGCCCCAGCATTTT. This translates into CASRGTGGNQPQHF.

This clone showed up just a few times. The chain uses TRBV11-2 and TRBJ2-2; TRBD1 agrees at 9 bases. With V trimmed by 6 bases and J by 6 bases, 8 bases remained unmatched. CDR1 is SGHAT, CDR2 FQNNGV, per germline. The length of the CDR3 is 15 residues. The CDR3 reads CASRMGTGRAGELFF. In nucleotides, the CDR3 is TGTGCCAGCAGGATGGGGACAGGGAGGGCCGGGGAGCTGTTTTTT.

The V and J genes are TRBV30 and TRBJ1-2; 7 bases align to TRBD1. The germline CDR1 and CDR2 sequences are GTSNPN and SVGIG (reference sequence). Unmatched junction bases numbered 3, after V lost 5 bases and J lost 3 bases. The CDR3 is 12 amino acids. CDR3 sequence reads: CAWSRGHYGYTF. Here the CDR3 DNA reads TGTGCCTGGTCAAGGGGGCACTATGGCTACACCTTC.

This clone came up a few times. This chain uses TRBV10-2 with TRBJ2-7; 8 nucleotides align to TRBD1. The germline gives CDR1 WSHSY, CDR2 SAAADI. Germline trimming cut 6 bases from V and 5 bases from J; bases unmatched to any gene: 6. CDR3 size: 13 residues. This CDR3 reads CASSGGQGDEQYF. CDR3 in DNA: TGCGCCAGCAGCGGTGGACAGGGCGACGAGCAGTACTTC.

The J gene is TRBJ1-1, the V gene TRBV7-9; the match to TRBD1 covers 7 bases. The V gene end was trimmed by 2 bases and the J gene end by 4 bases; junction bases not matched to a gene: 7. CDR3 length equals 15 residues. CDR1 SEHNR and CDR2 FQNEAQ come from the germline V gene (reference sequence). The CDR3, as DNA: TGTGCCAGCAGCTTATCATGGGACAGACCCACTGAAGCTTTCTTT. Its translation is CASSLSWDRPTEAFF.